This T cell receptor beta chain derives from a study of shared clonotypes between healthy human individuals. The CDR3 is 14 residues long. Unmatched junction bases numbered 5, after V lost 5 bases and J lost 5 bases. Looked up from germline, CDR1 is SGHTA and CDR2 is FQGNSA. As originally analysed: Sequence data from immunoSEQ were junction-only and lacked quality scores; consequently, filtering differed. Clones were read by immunoSEQ multiplex PCR, and TCRdb kept only the in-frame ones, dropping some. Clone size and the V and J calls come from that table; the DNA yielded D and trimming. The table lists about 1.5 million clones, 95% to 99% of them singletons. As regards this clone: The antigen is undetermined. The sample holds other DNA sequences that translate to the same CDR3.

Study results and limitations: Limitation of the genetic and exposure-history diversity represented came from the few donors.

This clonotype originated in a man aged 25 to 45 in good health. V and J are TRBV7-2 and TRBJ1-2; TRBD1 agrees at 10 bases. The sample was naive CD4+ T cells sorted from blood. Subset described: CD45RA+ positively selected. CDR3 in amino acids: CASSPDRGGYGYTF. The CDR3 nucleotides are TGTGCCAGCAGCCCGGACAGGGGGGGGTATGGCTACACCTTC.